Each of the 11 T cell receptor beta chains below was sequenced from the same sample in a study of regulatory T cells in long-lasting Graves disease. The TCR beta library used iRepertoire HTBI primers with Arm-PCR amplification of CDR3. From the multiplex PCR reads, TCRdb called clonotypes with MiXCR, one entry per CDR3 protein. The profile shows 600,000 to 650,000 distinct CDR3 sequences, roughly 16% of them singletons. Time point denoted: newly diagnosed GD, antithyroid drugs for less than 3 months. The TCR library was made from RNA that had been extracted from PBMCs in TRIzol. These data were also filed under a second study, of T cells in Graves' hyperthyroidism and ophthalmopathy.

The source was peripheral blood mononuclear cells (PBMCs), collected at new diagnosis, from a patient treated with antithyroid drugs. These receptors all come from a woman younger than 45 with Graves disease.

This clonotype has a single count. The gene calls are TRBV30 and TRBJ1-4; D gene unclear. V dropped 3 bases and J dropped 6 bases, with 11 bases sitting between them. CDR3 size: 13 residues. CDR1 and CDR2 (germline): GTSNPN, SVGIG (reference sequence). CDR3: CAWSGGPYEKLFF. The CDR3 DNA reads TGTGCCTGGAGCGGTGGGCCCTATGAAAAACTGTTTTTT.

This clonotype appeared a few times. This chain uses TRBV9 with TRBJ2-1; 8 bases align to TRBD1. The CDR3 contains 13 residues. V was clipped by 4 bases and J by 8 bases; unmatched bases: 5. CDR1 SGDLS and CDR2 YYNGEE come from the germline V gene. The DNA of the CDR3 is TGTGCCAGCAGCTGGACAGGGTCTGATGAGCAGTTCTTC. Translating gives CASSWTGSDEQFF.

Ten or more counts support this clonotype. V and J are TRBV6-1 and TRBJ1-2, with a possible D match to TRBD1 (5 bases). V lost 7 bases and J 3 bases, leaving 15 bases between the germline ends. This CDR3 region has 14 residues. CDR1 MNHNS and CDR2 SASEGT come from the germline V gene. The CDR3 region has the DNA TGTGCCAGCACTCCTTTCCCGGGGGACTATGGCTACACCTTC. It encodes CASTPFPGDYGYTF.

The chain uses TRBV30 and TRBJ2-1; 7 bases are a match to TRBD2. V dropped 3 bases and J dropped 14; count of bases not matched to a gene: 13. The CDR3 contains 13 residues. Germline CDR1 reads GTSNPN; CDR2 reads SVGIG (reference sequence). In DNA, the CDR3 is TGTGCCTGGAGCCCCGCTCTGGGGAGGGCCGAGTTCTTC. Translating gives CAWSPALGRAEFF.

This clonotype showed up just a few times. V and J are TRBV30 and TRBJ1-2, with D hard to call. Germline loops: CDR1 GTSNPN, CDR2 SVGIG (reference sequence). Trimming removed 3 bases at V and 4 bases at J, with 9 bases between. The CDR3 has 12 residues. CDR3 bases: TGTGCCTGGAGAGGCAACCCCTATGGCTACACCTTC. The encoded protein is CAWRGNPYGYTF.

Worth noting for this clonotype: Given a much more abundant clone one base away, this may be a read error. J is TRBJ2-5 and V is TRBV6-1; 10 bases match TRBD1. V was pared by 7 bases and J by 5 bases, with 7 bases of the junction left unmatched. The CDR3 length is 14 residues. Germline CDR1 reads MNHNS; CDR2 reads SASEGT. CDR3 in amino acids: CASTGTGVRETQYF. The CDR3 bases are TGTGCCAGCACTGGGACAGGGGTTAGGGAGACCCAGTACTTC.

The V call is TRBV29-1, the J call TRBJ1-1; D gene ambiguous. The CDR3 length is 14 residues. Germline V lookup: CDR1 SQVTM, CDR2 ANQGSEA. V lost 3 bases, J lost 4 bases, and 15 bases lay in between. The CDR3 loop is CSVEPTGIGTEAFF. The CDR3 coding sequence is TGCAGCGTTGAGCCGACCGGGATCGGCACTGAAGCTTTCTTT.

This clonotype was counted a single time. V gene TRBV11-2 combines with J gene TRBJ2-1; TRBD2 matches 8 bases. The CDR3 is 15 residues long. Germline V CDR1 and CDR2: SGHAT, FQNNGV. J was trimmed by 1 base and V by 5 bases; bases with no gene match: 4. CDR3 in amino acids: CASSQPGGSYNEQFF. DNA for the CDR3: TGTGCCAGCAGCCAGCCGGGGGGGTCCTACAATGAGCAGTTCTTC.

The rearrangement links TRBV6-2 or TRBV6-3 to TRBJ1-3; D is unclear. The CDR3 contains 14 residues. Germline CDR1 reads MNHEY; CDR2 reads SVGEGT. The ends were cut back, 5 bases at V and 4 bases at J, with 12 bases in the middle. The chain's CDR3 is CASSPDLSGNTIYF. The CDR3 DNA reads TGTGCCAGCAGTCCTGATCTGAGCGGAAACACCATATATTTT.

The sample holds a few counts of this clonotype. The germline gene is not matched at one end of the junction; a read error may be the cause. The CDR3 loop reads CASSWGPGSDQEAQYF. As DNA, the CDR3 is TGTGCCAGCAGCTGGGGACCGGGTAGCGACCAAGAGGCCCAGTACTTC. The V call is TRBV5-4, the J call TRBJ2-5, with D perhaps being TRBD1 or TRBD2 (5 bases each). The V gene's germline CDR1 is SGHNT and CDR2 YYREEE (reference sequence). This CDR3 is built from 16 residues. The complete variable domain, with remaining parts taken from reference TRBV5-4 and TRBJ2-5, reads ETGVTQSPTHLIKTRGQQVTLRCSSQSGHNTVSWYQQALGQGPQFIFQYYREEENGRGNFPPRFSGLQFPNYSSELNVNALELDDSALYLCASSWGPGSDQEAQYFGPGTRLLVL.

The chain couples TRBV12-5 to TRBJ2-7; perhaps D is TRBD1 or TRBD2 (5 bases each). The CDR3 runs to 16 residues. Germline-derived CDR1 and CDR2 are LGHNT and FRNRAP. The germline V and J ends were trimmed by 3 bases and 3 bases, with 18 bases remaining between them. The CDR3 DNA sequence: TGTGCTAGTGGTTTAGTGGGCCCCGGGGCAGGCTACGAGCAGTACTTC. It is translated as CASGLVGPGAGYEQYF.